This T cell receptor (beta chain) was found in a study of PD-1 blockade in classical Hodgkin lymphoma. Time point noted: cycle 4 day 1 (C4D1), after around six weeks of nivolumab. The patients all showed relapse after autologous stem cell transplantation, while their brentuximab vedotin exposure varied. Sequencing was performed with immunoSEQ multiplex PCR; in TCRdb, only in-frame clones are kept and a portion is missing. The sample has some 93,000 clones, approximately 86% seen once. Germline V gene sequence: CDR1 SQVTM, CDR2 ANQGSEA. Trimming cost V 5 bases and J 5 bases; bases outside gene matches: 11. The CDR3 spans 16 residues.

The rearrangement joins TRBV29-1 to TRBJ2-3; 12 bases are shared with TRBD1. The sample here was peripheral blood mononuclear cells (PBMCs), taken before the fourth cycle of nivolumab. The sequence came from a human donor with classical Hodgkin lymphoma. The CDR3 loop is CSVPPGQGAKIDTQYF. The DNA of the CDR3 is TGCAGCGTTCCCCCGGGACAGGGGGCGAAGATAGATACGCAGTATTTT.